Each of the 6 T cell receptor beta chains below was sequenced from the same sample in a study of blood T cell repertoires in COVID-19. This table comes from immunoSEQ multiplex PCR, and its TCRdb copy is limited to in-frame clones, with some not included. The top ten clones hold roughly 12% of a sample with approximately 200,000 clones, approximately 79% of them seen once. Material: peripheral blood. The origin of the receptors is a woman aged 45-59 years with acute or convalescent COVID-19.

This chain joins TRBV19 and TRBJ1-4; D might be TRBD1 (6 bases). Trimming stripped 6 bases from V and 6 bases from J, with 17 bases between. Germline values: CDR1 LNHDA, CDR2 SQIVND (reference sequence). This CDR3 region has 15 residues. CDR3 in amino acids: CASRGAGAADEKLFF. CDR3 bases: TGTGCCAGTAGGGGGGCAGGGGCAGCGGATGAAAAACTGTTTTTT.

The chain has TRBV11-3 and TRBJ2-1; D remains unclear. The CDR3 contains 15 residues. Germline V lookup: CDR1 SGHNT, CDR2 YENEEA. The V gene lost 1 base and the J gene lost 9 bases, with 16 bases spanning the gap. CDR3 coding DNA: TGTGCCAGCAGCTTAGCCCCCTCACCACTCGGTGAGCAGTTCTTC. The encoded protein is CASSLAPSPLGEQFF.

The CDR3 loop is CASSLNLYYEQYF. The CDR3, as DNA: TGTGCCAGCAGCTTGAACCTCTACTACGAGCAGTACTTC. This chain links TRBV5-6 with TRBJ2-7; D gene ambiguous. Trimming stripped 1 base from V and 3 bases from J, with 8 bases between. Per the germline V gene, CDR1 is SGHDT and CDR2 is YYEEEE. CDR3 size: 13 residues.

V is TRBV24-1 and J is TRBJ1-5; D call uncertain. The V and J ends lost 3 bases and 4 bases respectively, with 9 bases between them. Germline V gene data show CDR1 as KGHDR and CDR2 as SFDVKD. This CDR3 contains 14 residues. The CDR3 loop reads CATSDGGFNQPQHF. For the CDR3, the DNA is TGTGCCACCAGTGATGGAGGTTTTAATCAGCCCCAGCATTTT.

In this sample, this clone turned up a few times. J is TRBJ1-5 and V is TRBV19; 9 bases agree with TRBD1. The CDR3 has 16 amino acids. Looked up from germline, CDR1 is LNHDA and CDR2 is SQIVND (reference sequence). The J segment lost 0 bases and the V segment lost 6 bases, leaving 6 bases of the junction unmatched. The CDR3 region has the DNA TGTGCCAGTAGCCGACAGGGGGAAAATAGCAATCAGCCCCAGCATTTT. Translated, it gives CASSRQGENSNQPQHF.

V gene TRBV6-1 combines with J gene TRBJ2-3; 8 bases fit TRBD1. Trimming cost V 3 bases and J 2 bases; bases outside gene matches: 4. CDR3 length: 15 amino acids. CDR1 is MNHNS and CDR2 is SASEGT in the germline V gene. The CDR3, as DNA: TGTGCCAGCAGTGACCGGACAGGGTTCACAGATACGCAGTATTTT. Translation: CASSDRTGFTDTQYF.